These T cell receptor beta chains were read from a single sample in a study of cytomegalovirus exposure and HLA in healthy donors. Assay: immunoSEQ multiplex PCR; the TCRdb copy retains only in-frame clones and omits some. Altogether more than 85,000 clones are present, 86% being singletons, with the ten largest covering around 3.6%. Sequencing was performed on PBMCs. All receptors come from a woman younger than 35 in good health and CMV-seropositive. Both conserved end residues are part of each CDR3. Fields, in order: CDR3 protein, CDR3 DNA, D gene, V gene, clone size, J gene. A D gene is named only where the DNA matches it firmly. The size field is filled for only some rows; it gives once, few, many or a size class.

CDR3 protein: CATADGQVNTEAFF; CDR3 DNA: TGTGCCACCGCCGATGGGCAGGTGAACACTGAAGCTTTCTTT; D gene: -; V gene: TRBV7-9; clone size: -; J gene: TRBJ1-1
CDR3 protein: CASRPGGGTEAFF; CDR3 DNA: TGTGCCAGCAGGCCGGGGGGAGGTACTGAAGCTTTCTTT; D gene: -; V gene: TRBV2; clone size: -; J gene: TRBJ1-1
CDR3 protein: CASSHGENTEAFF; CDR3 DNA: TGTGCCAGCAGCCACGGAGAGAACACTGAAGCTTTCTTT; D gene: -; V gene: TRBV6-6; clone size: once; J gene: TRBJ1-1
CDR3 protein: CASRRTGISPLHF; CDR3 DNA: TGTGCCAGCAGACGGACAGGGATCTCACCCCTCCACTTT; D gene: TRBD1; V gene: TRBV6-5; clone size: once; J gene: TRBJ1-6
CDR3 protein: CASVSAGPYEQYF; CDR3 DNA: TGTGCCAGCGTCTCAGCGGGACCCTACGAGCAGTACTTC; D gene: TRBD2; V gene: TRBV6-5; clone size: once; J gene: TRBJ2-7
CDR3 protein: CASSFLQVEAFF; CDR3 DNA: TGTGCCAGCAGCTTTTTACAGGTTGAAGCTTTCTTT; D gene: -; V gene: TRBV7-2; clone size: -; J gene: TRBJ1-1
CDR3 protein: CSVDSARGAIETQYF; CDR3 DNA: TGCAGCGTTGATAGTGCCCGTGGGGCTATAGAGACCCAGTACTTC; D gene: -; V gene: TRBV29-1; clone size: -; J gene: TRBJ2-5
CDR3 protein: CASSTGGVGYGYTF; CDR3 DNA: TGTGCCAGCTCAACAGGGGGCGTTGGCTATGGCTACACCTTC; D gene: TRBD1; V gene: TRBV18; clone size: -; J gene: TRBJ1-2
CDR3 protein: CASSLAGSYSTDTQYF; CDR3 DNA: TGTGCCAGCAGCTTAGCGGGGAGTTACTCCACAGATACGCAGTATTTT; D gene: -; V gene: TRBV7-9; clone size: -; J gene: TRBJ2-3
CDR3 protein: CASSSQRESDTQYF; CDR3 DNA: TGCGCCAGCAGCTCTCAGCGGGAATCCGATACGCAGTATTTT; D gene: TRBD2; V gene: TRBV5-1; clone size: -; J gene: TRBJ2-3
CDR3 protein: CASSPGTARDTEAFF; CDR3 DNA: TGTGCCAGCAGTCCCGGGACAGCCCGGGACACTGAAGCTTTCTTT; D gene: TRBD1; V gene: TRBV6-5; clone size: -; J gene: TRBJ1-1
CDR3 protein: CASSLGQNNSPLHF; CDR3 DNA: TGTGCCAGCAGCCTCGGACAGAATAATTCACCCCTCCACTTT; D gene: -; V gene: TRBV9; clone size: -; J gene: TRBJ1-6
CDR3 protein: CASSPGQEQFF; CDR3 DNA: TGCGCCAGCAGCCCGGGACAAGAGCAGTTCTTC; D gene: -; V gene: TRBV4-1; clone size: -; J gene: TRBJ2-1
CDR3 protein: CASSQEEGANEQYF; CDR3 DNA: TGCGCCAGCAGCCAAGAAGAGGGGGCAAACGAGCAGTACTTC; D gene: TRBD1; V gene: TRBV4-1; clone size: -; J gene: TRBJ2-7
CDR3 protein: CASSDTRDRPYEQYF; CDR3 DNA: TGTGCCAGCAGCGATACTCGGGACAGACCCTACGAGCAGTACTTC; D gene: TRBD1; V gene: TRBV28; clone size: few; J gene: TRBJ2-7
CDR3 protein: CASSFGNQPQHF; CDR3 DNA: TGTGCCAGCAGCTTCGGGAATCAGCCCCAGCATTTT; D gene: -; V gene: TRBV5-8; clone size: once; J gene: TRBJ1-5
CDR3 protein: CASSYSTRYTGELFF; CDR3 DNA: TGTGCCAGCAGTTACTCAACCAGATACACCGGGGAGCTGTTTTTT; D gene: -; V gene: TRBV6-5; clone size: once; J gene: TRBJ2-2
CDR3 protein: CASSALDRPLGYGYTF; CDR3 DNA: TGTGCCAGCAGTGCACTGGACAGGCCCCTGGGCTATGGCTACACCTTC; D gene: TRBD1; V gene: TRBV2; clone size: -; J gene: TRBJ1-2
CDR3 protein: CATSRDVFSGNTIYF; CDR3 DNA: TGTGCCACCAGCAGAGACGTCTTCTCTGGAAACACCATATATTTT; D gene: -; V gene: TRBV15; clone size: -; J gene: TRBJ1-3
CDR3 protein: CASTPGRTNTEAFF; CDR3 DNA: TGTGCCAGCACCCCGGGGAGAACGAACACTGAAGCTTTCTTT; D gene: -; V gene: TRBV14; clone size: -; J gene: TRBJ1-1
CDR3 protein: CASSFAGMNTEAFF; CDR3 DNA: TGTGCCAGCAGTTTTGCAGGGATGAACACTGAAGCTTTCTTT; D gene: -; V gene: TRBV27; clone size: once; J gene: TRBJ1-1
CDR3 protein: CASSPGTPVYRKTYEQYF; CDR3 DNA: TGCGCCAGCAGCCCCGGAACCCCTGTGTACAGAAAAACCTACGAGCAGTACTTC; D gene: -; V gene: TRBV4-1; clone size: -; J gene: TRBJ2-7
CDR3 protein: CASSFSTGYEQYF; CDR3 DNA: TGCGCCAGCAGCTTTTCGACAGGCTACGAGCAGTACTTC; D gene: -; V gene: TRBV5-1; clone size: few; J gene: TRBJ2-7
CDR3 protein: CASSRGQGVYGYTF; CDR3 DNA: TGTGCCAGCAGTCGGGGACAGGGAGTCTATGGCTACACCTTC; D gene: TRBD1; V gene: TRBV6-1; clone size: -; J gene: TRBJ1-2
CDR3 protein: CASLAQGSNEKLFF; CDR3 DNA: TGTGCCAGTCTGGCGCAGGGTTCTAATGAAAAACTGTTTTTT; D gene: -; V gene: TRBV2; clone size: -; J gene: TRBJ1-4
CDR3 protein: CASSLRWGLATNNEQFF; CDR3 DNA: TGTGCCAGCAGCTTAAGATGGGGACTAGCAACAAACAATGAGCAGTTCTTC; D gene: TRBD2; V gene: TRBV7-2; clone size: -; J gene: TRBJ2-1
CDR3 protein: CASGVPGDSYNEQFF; CDR3 DNA: TGTGCCAGCGGAGTTCCGGGGGACTCCTACAATGAGCAGTTCTTC; D gene: -; V gene: TRBV5-4; clone size: once; J gene: TRBJ2-1
CDR3 protein: CASSHTRFEAFF; CDR3 DNA: TGTGCCAGTAGCCACACTAGGTTTGAAGCTTTCTTT; D gene: -; V gene: TRBV19; clone size: -; J gene: TRBJ1-1
CDR3 protein: CASWLEGRNTEAFF; CDR3 DNA: TGTGCCAGCTGGCTAGAAGGGAGAAACACTGAAGCTTTCTTT; D gene: -; V gene: TRBV6-1; clone size: once; J gene: TRBJ1-1
CDR3 protein: CASSRGQGARQPQHF; CDR3 DNA: TGTGCCAGCAGCAGGGGACAGGGGGCTCGTCAGCCCCAGCATTTT; D gene: TRBD1; V gene: TRBV5-5; clone size: -; J gene: TRBJ1-5
CDR3 protein: CASSHGQGGQYF; CDR3 DNA: TGTGCCAGCAGCCACGGACAGGGGGGGCAGTACTTC; D gene: TRBD1; V gene: TRBV14; clone size: -; J gene: TRBJ2-7
CDR3 protein: CASSEAVEWVKGYTF; CDR3 DNA: TGTGCCAGCAGTGAAGCGGTGGAGTGGGTGAAAGGCTACACCTTC; D gene: -; V gene: TRBV2; clone size: -; J gene: TRBJ1-2
CDR3 protein: CASSQVVRASIEDTQYF; CDR3 DNA: TGCGCCAGCAGCCAAGTGGTTCGGGCTAGCATCGAAGATACGCAGTATTTT; D gene: -; V gene: TRBV4-1; clone size: -; J gene: TRBJ2-3
CDR3 protein: CASSPGQAEAFF; CDR3 DNA: TGTGCCAGCAGCCCCGGACAGGCTGAAGCTTTCTTT; D gene: TRBD1; V gene: TRBV7-8; clone size: -; J gene: TRBJ1-1
CDR3 protein: CASSLGTEPTGELFF; CDR3 DNA: TGTGCCAGCAGTTTAGGTACAGAACCCACCGGGGAGCTGTTTTTT; D gene: -; V gene: TRBV27; clone size: -; J gene: TRBJ2-2
CDR3 protein: CASSSDRGSEQYF; CDR3 DNA: TGTGCTAGCAGCTCGGACAGGGGATCCGAGCAGTACTTC; D gene: TRBD1; V gene: TRBV7-7; clone size: -; J gene: TRBJ2-7
CDR3 protein: CATSRVLGGNYNEQFF; CDR3 DNA: TGTGCCACCAGCAGAGTGTTAGGGGGCAACTACAATGAGCAGTTCTTC; D gene: TRBD1; V gene: TRBV15; clone size: -; J gene: TRBJ2-1
CDR3 protein: CASSRGDYEQYF; CDR3 DNA: TGTGCCAGCTCACGCGGGGATTACGAGCAGTACTTC; D gene: -; V gene: TRBV18; clone size: -; J gene: TRBJ2-7
CDR3 protein: CASSFTGVEAGELFF; CDR3 DNA: TGCGCCAGCAGCTTTACAGGGGTTGAAGCCGGGGAGCTGTTTTTT; D gene: TRBD1; V gene: TRBV5-1; clone size: -; J gene: TRBJ2-2
CDR3 protein: CASSARTGHYF; CDR3 DNA: TGTGCCAGCAGCGCCCGGACAGGGCACTACTTT; D gene: TRBD1; V gene: TRBV7-2; clone size: few; J gene: TRBJ1-6
CDR3 protein: CAGGEETQYF; CDR3 DNA: TGTGCTGGAGGGGAAGAGACCCAGTACTTC; D gene: -; V gene: TRBV6-6; clone size: -; J gene: TRBJ2-5
CDR3 protein: CASSLGEGPQETQYF; CDR3 DNA: TGTGCCAGCAGCTTAGGGGAGGGCCCCCAAGAGACCCAGTACTTC; D gene: TRBD2; V gene: TRBV7-9; clone size: -; J gene: TRBJ2-5
CDR3 protein: CATRTGTWNSPLHF; CDR3 DNA: TGTGCCACCCGGACAGGGACGTGGAATTCACCCCTCCACTTT; D gene: TRBD1; V gene: TRBV28; clone size: once; J gene: TRBJ1-6
CDR3 protein: CASATGAEAFF; CDR3 DNA: TGTGCCAGCGCCACAGGGGCTGAAGCTTTCTTT; D gene: TRBD1; V gene: TRBV6-1; clone size: -; J gene: TRBJ1-1
CDR3 protein: CASSPYRTTVTYEQYF; CDR3 DNA: TGTGCCAGCAGTCCCTACCGGACGACAGTTACCTACGAGCAGTACTTC; D gene: -; V gene: TRBV28; clone size: -; J gene: TRBJ2-7
CDR3 protein: CASSFSGSYTGELFF; CDR3 DNA: TGTGCCAGCAGCTTCTCCGGGAGTTACACCGGGGAGCTGTTTTTT; D gene: -; V gene: TRBV5-4; clone size: -; J gene: TRBJ2-2
CDR3 protein: CASSPNTGELFF; CDR3 DNA: TGTGCCAGTAGTCCAAACACCGGGGAGCTGTTTTTT; D gene: -; V gene: TRBV19; clone size: -; J gene: TRBJ2-2
CDR3 protein: CASSGASGGTDTQYF; CDR3 DNA: TGTGCCAGCAGTGGAGCGAGCGGGGGAACAGATACGCAGTATTTT; D gene: TRBD2; V gene: TRBV6-1; clone size: -; J gene: TRBJ2-3
CDR3 protein: CASSITGINGYTF; CDR3 DNA: TGTGCCAGTAGTATCACAGGGATTAATGGCTACACCTTC; D gene: -; V gene: TRBV19; clone size: once; J gene: TRBJ1-2
CDR3 protein: CASSQDPPACRAINQPQHF; CDR3 DNA: TGCGCCAGCAGTCAAGATCCCCCCGCTTGCAGGGCTATCAATCAGCCCCAGCATTTT; D gene: -; V gene: TRBV23-1; clone size: few; J gene: TRBJ1-5
CDR3 protein: CASSKTSGRTSGEQYF; CDR3 DNA: TGTGCCAGCAGCAAGACTAGCGGGAGAACTAGCGGAGAGCAGTACTTC; D gene: -; V gene: TRBV21-1; clone size: -; J gene: TRBJ2-7
CDR3 protein: CASSLVGARRTEAFF; CDR3 DNA: TGTGCCAGCAGCTTGGTGGGGGCGAGGCGGACTGAAGCTTTCTTT; D gene: -; V gene: TRBV5-6; clone size: -; J gene: TRBJ1-1
CDR3 protein: CASSLRRWYQPQHF; CDR3 DNA: TGTGCCAGCAGCCTCCGTCGGTGGTATCAGCCCCAGCATTTT; D gene: -; V gene: TRBV7-8; clone size: -; J gene: TRBJ1-5
CDR3 protein: CASSSHSGTDGGELFF; CDR3 DNA: TGTGCCAGCAGTTCCCATAGCGGGACTGATGGCGGGGAGCTGTTTTTT; D gene: TRBD2; V gene: TRBV28; clone size: -; J gene: TRBJ2-2
CDR3 protein: CASSSGGISTDTQYF; CDR3 DNA: TGTGCCAGCAGTTCCGGCGGGATAAGCACAGATACGCAGTATTTT; D gene: -; V gene: TRBV6-5; clone size: -; J gene: TRBJ2-3